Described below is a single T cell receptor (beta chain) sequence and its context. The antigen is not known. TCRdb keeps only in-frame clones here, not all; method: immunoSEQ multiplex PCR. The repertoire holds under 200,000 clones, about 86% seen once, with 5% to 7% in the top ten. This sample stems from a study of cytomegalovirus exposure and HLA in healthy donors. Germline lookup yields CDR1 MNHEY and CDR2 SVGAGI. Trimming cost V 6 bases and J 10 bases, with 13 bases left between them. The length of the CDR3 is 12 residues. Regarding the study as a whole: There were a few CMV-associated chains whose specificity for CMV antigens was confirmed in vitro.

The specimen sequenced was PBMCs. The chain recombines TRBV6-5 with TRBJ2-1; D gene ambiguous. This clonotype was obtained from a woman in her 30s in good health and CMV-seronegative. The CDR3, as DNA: TGTGCCAGCAGGAACGAGGTAGGGGAGCAGTTCTTC. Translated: CASRNEVGEQFF.